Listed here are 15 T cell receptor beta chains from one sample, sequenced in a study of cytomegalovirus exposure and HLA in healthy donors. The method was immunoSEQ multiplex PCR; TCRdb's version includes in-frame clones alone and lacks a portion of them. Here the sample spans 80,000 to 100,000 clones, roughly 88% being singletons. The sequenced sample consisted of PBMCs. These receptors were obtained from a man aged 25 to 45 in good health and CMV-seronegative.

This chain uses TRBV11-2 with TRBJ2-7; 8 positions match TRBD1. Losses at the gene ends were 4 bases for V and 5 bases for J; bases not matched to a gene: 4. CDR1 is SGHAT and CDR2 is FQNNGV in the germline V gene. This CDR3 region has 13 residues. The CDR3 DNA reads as TGTGCCAGCAGCTACCGGGACAGGAACGAGCAGTACTTC. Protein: CASSYRDRNEQYF.

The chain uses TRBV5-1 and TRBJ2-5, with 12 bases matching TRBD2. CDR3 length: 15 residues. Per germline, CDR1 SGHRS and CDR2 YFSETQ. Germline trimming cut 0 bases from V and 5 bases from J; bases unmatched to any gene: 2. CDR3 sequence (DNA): TGCGCCAGCAGCTTGGGGACTAGCGGGGATGAGACCCAGTACTTC. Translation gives CASSLGTSGDETQYF.

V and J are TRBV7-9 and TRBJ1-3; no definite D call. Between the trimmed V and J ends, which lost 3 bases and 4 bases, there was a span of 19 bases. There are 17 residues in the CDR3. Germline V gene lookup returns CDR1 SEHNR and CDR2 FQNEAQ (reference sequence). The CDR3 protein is CASSFPTLRRLGNTIYF. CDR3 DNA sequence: TGTGCCAGCAGCTTTCCCACGTTGAGGCGTCTAGGAAACACCATATATTTT.

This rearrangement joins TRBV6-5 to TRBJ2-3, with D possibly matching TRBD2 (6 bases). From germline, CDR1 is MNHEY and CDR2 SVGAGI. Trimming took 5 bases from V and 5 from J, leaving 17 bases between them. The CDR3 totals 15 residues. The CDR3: CASSPLRERKDTQYF. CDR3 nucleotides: TGTGCCAGCAGTCCGTTACGGGAGAGGAAAGATACGCAGTATTTT.

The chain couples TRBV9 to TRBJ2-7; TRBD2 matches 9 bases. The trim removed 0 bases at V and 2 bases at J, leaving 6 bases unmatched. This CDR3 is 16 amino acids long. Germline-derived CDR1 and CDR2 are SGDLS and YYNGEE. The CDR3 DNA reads TGTGCCAGCAGCGTAGTTAAGCGGGAGGCCCCCTACGAGCAGTACTTC. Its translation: CASSVVKREAPYEQYF.

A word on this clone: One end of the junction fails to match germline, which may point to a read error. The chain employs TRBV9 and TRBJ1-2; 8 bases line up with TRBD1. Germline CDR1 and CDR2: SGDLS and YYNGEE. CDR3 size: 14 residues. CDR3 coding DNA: TGTGCCAGCAGGGGGACAGGAATTAACCATGGCTACACCTTC. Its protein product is CASRGTGINHGYTF. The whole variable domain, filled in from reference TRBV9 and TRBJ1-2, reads DSGVTQTPKHLITATGQRVTLRCSPRSGDLSVYWYQQSLDQGLQFLIQYYNGEERAKGNILERFSAQQFPDLHSELNLSSLELGDSALYFCASRGTGINHGYTFGSGTRLTVV.

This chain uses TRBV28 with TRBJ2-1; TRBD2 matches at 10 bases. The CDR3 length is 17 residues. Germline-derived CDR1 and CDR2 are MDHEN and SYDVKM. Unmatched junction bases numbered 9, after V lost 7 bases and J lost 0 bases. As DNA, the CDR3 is TGTGCCAGCACCGCTAGCGGGAGCCCAAGCTCCTACAATGAGCAGTTCTTC. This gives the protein CASTASGSPSSYNEQFF.

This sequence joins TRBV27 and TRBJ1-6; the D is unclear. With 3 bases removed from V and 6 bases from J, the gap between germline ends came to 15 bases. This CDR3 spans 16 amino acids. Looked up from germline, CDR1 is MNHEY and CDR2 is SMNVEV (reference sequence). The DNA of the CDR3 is TGTGCCAGCAGTTTGCCGGGTCCGGGGATTAATTCACCCCTCCACTTT. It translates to CASSLPGPGINSPLHF.

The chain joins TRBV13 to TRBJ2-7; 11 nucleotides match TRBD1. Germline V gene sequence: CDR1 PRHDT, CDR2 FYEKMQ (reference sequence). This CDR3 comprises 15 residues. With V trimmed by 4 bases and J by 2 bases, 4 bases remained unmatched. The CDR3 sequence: CASSSGTGGPYEQYF. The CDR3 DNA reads TGTGCCAGCAGCTCCGGGACAGGGGGACCCTACGAGCAGTACTTC.

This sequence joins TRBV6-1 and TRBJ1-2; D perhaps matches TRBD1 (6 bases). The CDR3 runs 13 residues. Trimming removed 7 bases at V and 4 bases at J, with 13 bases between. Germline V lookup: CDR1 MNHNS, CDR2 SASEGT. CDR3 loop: CASTPTGFYGYTF. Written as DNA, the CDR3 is TGTGCCAGCACCCCAACAGGGTTCTATGGCTACACCTTC.

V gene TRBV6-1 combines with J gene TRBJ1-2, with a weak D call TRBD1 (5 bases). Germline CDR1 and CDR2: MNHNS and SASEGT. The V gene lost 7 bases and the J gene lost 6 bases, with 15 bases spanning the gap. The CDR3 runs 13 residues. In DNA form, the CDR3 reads TGTGCCAGCATCAACAGGCTAGGAGATGGCTACACCTTC. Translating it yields CASINRLGDGYTF.

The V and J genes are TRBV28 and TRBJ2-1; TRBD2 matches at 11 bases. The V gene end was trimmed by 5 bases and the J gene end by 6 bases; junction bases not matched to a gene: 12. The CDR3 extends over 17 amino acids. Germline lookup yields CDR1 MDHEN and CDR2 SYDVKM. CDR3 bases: TGTGCCAGCAGTCGTCCCGGGACTAGCGGACCTTTCAATGAGCAGTTCTTC. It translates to CASSRPGTSGPFNEQFF. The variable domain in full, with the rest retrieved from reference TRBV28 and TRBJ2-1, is DVKVTQSSRYLVKRTGEKVFLECVQDMDHENMFWYRQDPGLGLRLIYFSYDVKMKEKGDIPEGYSVSREKKERFSLILESASTNQTSMYLCASSRPGTSGPFNEQFFGPGTRLTVL.

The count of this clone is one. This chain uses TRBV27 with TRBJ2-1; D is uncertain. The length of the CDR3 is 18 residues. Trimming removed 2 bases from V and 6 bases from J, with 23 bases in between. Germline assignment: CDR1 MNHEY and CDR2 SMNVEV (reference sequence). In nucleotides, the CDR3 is TGTGCCAGCAGTTTAGTCGGTTACGGCCTAGGTAGTAGCAATGAGCAGTTCTTC. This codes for CASSLVGYGLGSSNEQFF.

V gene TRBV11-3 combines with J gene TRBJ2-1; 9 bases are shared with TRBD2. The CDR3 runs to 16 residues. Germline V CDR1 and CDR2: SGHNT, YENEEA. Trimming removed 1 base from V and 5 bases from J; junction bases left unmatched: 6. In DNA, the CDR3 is TGTGCCAGCAGCTTAGTAGGCGGGAGGGCGGACAATGAGCAGTTCTTC. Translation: CASSLVGGRADNEQFF.

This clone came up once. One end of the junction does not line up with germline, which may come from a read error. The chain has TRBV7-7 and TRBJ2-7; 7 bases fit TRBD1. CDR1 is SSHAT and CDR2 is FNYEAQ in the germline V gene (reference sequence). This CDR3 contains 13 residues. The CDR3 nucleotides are TGTGCTAGCAGCGTGACAGGGAGTAACGAGCAGTACTTC. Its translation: CASSVTGSNEQYF.